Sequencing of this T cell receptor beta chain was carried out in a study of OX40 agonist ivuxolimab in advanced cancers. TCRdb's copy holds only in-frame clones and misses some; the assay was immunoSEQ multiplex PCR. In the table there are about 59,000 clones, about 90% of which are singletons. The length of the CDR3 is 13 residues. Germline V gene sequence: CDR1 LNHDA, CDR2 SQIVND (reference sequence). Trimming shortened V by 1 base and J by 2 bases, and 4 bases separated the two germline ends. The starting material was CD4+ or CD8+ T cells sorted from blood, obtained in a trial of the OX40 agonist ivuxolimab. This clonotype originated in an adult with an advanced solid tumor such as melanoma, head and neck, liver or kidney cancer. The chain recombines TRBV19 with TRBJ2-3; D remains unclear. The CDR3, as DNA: TGTGCCAGTAGTATAGTTTTCACAGATACGCAGTATTTT. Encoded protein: CASSIVFTDTQYF.